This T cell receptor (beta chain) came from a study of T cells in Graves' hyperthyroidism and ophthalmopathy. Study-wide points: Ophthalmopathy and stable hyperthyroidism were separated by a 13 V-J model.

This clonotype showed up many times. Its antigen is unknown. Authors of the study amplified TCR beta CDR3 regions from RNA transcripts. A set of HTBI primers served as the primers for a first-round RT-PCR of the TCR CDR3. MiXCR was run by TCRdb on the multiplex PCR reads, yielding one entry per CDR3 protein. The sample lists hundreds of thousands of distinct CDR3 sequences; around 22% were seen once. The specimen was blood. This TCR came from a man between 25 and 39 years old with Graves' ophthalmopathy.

CDR3 protein: CSLPSGRVSGEQFF. DNA of the CDR3: TGCAGCCTACCTAGCGGGAGGGTCTCTGGGGAGCAGTTCTTC. The chain uses TRBV20-1 and TRBJ2-1, with TRBD2 matching 12 bases. Germline lookup yields CDR1 DFQATT and CDR2 SNEGSKA (reference sequence). The CDR3 contains 14 residues.